Shown below are 20 T cell receptor beta chains from a single sample sequenced in a study of blood T cell repertoires in COVID-19. The assay was immunoSEQ multiplex PCR, and TCRdb's table has in-frame clones only and misses some. The sample has 250,000 to 350,000 clones, 90% seen once. The sequencing input was peripheral blood. Receptor source: a woman in her twenties or thirties with COVID-19, enrolled during active disease.

V is TRBV5-1 and J is TRBJ2-1, with D possibly being TRBD1 (7 bases). CDR3 length equals 13 residues. CDR1 and CDR2 from the germline V gene are SGHRS and YFSETQ. The ends were cut back, 3 bases at V and 6 bases at J, with 10 bases in the middle. The chain's CDR3 is CASSYQGGNEQFF. The CDR3 coding sequence is TGCGCCAGCAGCTATCAGGGGGGCAATGAGCAGTTCTTC.

The chain is built from TRBV19 and TRBJ1-5; weak D call: TRBD1 (6 bases). Trimming removed 2 bases from V and 2 bases from J, with 16 bases in between. Germline values: CDR1 LNHDA, CDR2 SQIVND (reference sequence). The CDR3 runs 17 residues. CDR3 DNA: TGTGCCAGTAGTATACAGGGGCCCGATAGGGGCAATCAGCCCCAGCATTTT. It translates to CASSIQGPDRGNQPQHF.

The chain couples TRBV5-1 to TRBJ1-5; D might be TRBD1 (5 bases). This CDR3 region has 14 residues. Germline loops: CDR1 SGHRS, CDR2 YFSETQ. Deletions cut 4 bases from V and 2 bases from J, with 10 bases between. The CDR3 bases are TGCGCCAGCAGCCGCGACAGTGGCAATCAGCCCCAGCATTTT. It codes for CASSRDSGNQPQHF.

This chain links TRBV9 with TRBJ1-5; weak D call: TRBD1 (5 bases). The CDR3 spans 14 residues. V was pared by 4 bases and J by 7 bases, with 15 bases between. Germline V gives CDR1 SGDLS, CDR2 YYNGEE. This chain's CDR3 is CASSPGGGEQPQHF. The CDR3, as DNA: TGTGCCAGCAGCCCGGGGGGAGGGGAACAGCCCCAGCATTTT.

The V and J genes are TRBV12-3 or TRBV12-4 and TRBJ1-1; a weak D match, TRBD1 (6 bases). V was cut by 5 bases and J by 7 bases, with 11 bases left in between. This CDR3 spans 12 amino acids. This CDR3 reads CASSILQGEAFF. The CDR3 DNA reads TGTGCCAGCAGTATCCTACAGGGTGAAGCTTTCTTT.

The chain couples TRBV2 to TRBJ2-3; the D gene is possibly TRBD2 (5 bases). The CDR3 sequence is 14 residues long. Germline V gives CDR1 SNHLY, CDR2 FYNNEI. V lost 7 bases, J lost 4 bases, and 15 bases lay in between. DNA for the CDR3: TGTGCCAGCAACCGCGCACTAGTTCCAGATACGCAGTATTTT. Amino acids: CASNRALVPDTQYF.

This rearrangement joins TRBV7-9 to TRBJ1-2, with D unclear. Trimming took 5 bases from V and 5 from J, leaving 9 bases between them. The CDR3 is 12 amino acids. Germline assignment: CDR1 SEHNR and CDR2 FQNEAQ (reference sequence). CDR3 loop: CASSRDIYGYTF. CDR3 sequence (DNA): TGTGCCAGCAGCCGAGACATTTATGGCTACACCTTC.

The chain employs TRBV2 and TRBJ2-2; TRBD2 matches 10 bases. The CDR3 consists of 15 residues. CDR1 is SNHLY and CDR2 is FYNNEI in the germline V gene. The J segment lost 4 bases and the V segment lost 7 bases, leaving 6 bases of the junction unmatched. CDR3 sequence reads: CASKAGTSVTGELFF. CDR3 DNA sequence: TGTGCCAGCAAGGCCGGGACTAGCGTCACCGGGGAGCTGTTTTTT. The whole variable domain, remainder taken from reference TRBV2 and TRBJ2-2, is EPEVTQTPSHQVTQMGQEVILRCVPISNHLYFYWYRQILGQKVEFLVSFYNNEISEKSEIFDDQFSVERPDGSNFTLKIRSTKLEDSAMYFCASKAGTSVTGELFFGEGSRLTVL.

The genes are TRBV2 and TRBJ1-3; D is unresolved. The CDR3 has 15 residues. Trimming left V 5 bases short and J 0 bases short, with 11 bases between. The germline gives CDR1 SNHLY, CDR2 FYNNEI. CDR3 DNA sequence: TGTGCCAGCAGTACCGACGCGGTCTCTGGAAACACCATATATTTT. Its translation is CASSTDAVSGNTIYF.

The gene calls are TRBV5-1 and TRBJ1-6; no clear D gene. V lost 2 bases and J 7 bases, leaving 13 bases between the germline ends. CDR1 is SGHRS, CDR2 YFSETQ, per germline. There are 15 residues in the CDR3. CDR3 in DNA: TGCGCCAGCAGCTTAGGCTCAGGCGAAAATTCACCCCTCCACTTT. Its protein is CASSLGSGENSPLHF.

This chain joins TRBV12-3 or TRBV12-4 and TRBJ1-1; TRBD1 might be the D (6 bases). The CDR3 spans 13 residues. V lost 8 bases to trimming and J lost 1 base, with 11 bases between them. The CDR3 sequence: CASGLGGNTEAFF. In DNA, the CDR3 is TGTGCCAGCGGGCTAGGGGGGAACACTGAAGCTTTCTTT.

The chain links TRBV10-2 to TRBJ2-1, with a possible D match to TRBD2 (6 bases). The germline V gene has CDR1 WSHSY and CDR2 SAAADI. Trimming took 0 bases from V and 3 from J, leaving 18 bases between them. CDR3 size: 18 residues. The CDR3 DNA is TGCGCCAGCAGTGAGTCCCTCACAGCGGAGGAGGGCTACAATGAGCAGTTCTTC. This translates into CASSESLTAEEGYNEQFF.

The genes are TRBV30 and TRBJ1-2, with a tentative D call TRBD1 (5 bases). Trimming took off 1 base at V and 3 bases at J, with 12 bases between the two ends. The CDR3 is 14 amino acids. Germline lookup yields CDR1 GTSNPN and CDR2 SVGIG (reference sequence). In DNA, the CDR3 is TGTGCCTGGAGTGGGGGGAGGAACTACTATGGCTACACCTTC. Amino acid sequence: CAWSGGRNYYGYTF.

This sequence joins TRBV27 and TRBJ1-4; D is possibly TRBD1 (6 bases). V gave up 2 bases and J gave up 3 bases, with 16 bases separating them. The CDR3 is made up of 17 amino acids. Germline CDR1 MNHEY, CDR2 SMNVEV (reference sequence). The CDR3 sequence: CASSLITGNSANEKLFF. Here the CDR3 DNA reads TGTGCCAGCAGTTTAATAACAGGGAATTCAGCTAATGAAAAACTGTTTTTT.

This chain connects TRBV6-4 to TRBJ1-1; a weak D match, TRBD1 (6 bases). The CDR3 covers 13 residues. The germline V gene encodes CDR1 MRHNA and CDR2 SNTAGT. V lost 5 bases, J lost 5 bases, and 12 bases lay in between. This chain's CDR3 is CASSSGVGTEAFF. For the CDR3, the DNA is TGTGCCAGCAGTTCAGGGGTTGGGACTGAAGCTTTCTTT.

The chain recombines TRBV19 with TRBJ1-5; tentatively, D is TRBD1 (5 bases). Between the trimmed V and J ends, which lost 9 bases and 7 bases, there was a span of 13 bases. The germline gives CDR1 LNHDA, CDR2 SQIVND (reference sequence). The length of the CDR3 is 12 residues. The CDR3: CASSTRGQPQHF. In nucleotides, the CDR3 is TGTGCCAGCAGCACGCGGGGGCAGCCCCAGCATTTT.

The V call is TRBV9, the J call TRBJ2-1, with 9 bases fitting TRBD1. CDR1 SGDLS and CDR2 YYNGEE come from the germline V gene. This CDR3 contains 15 residues. V gave up 6 bases and J gave up 3 bases; unmatched junction bases: 7. The CDR3 DNA reads TGTGCCAGCACCAACCCGGGACAGGGCTACAATGAGCAGTTCTTC. Translation: CASTNPGQGYNEQFF.

The chain combines TRBV27 with TRBJ2-1; 10 nucleotides match TRBD2. This CDR3 has 15 residues. From germline, CDR1 is MNHEY and CDR2 SMNVEV (reference sequence). J lost 6 bases, V lost 5 bases, and 7 bases had no gene match. The CDR3 reads CASSKGLASGNEQFF. The CDR3, as DNA: TGTGCCAGCAGTAAGGGACTAGCGTCTGGCAATGAGCAGTTCTTC.

The gene calls are TRBV5-1 and TRBJ1-2; D is perhaps TRBD1 (5 bases). The germline V and J ends were trimmed by 4 bases and 6 bases, with 13 bases remaining between them. Per the germline V gene, CDR1 is SGHRS and CDR2 is YFSETQ. This CDR3 region has 13 residues. CDR3 bases: TGCGCCAGCAGCGCAGACGGGGGGAATGGCTACACCTTC. This sequence encodes CASSADGGNGYTF.

This chain connects TRBV28 to TRBJ1-1, with TRBD1 identical over 8 bases. CDR1 is MDHEN, CDR2 SYDVKM, per germline. The CDR3 is 14 residues long. V trimming: 4 bases; J trimming: 3 bases; junction bases outside the gene matches: 4. In nucleotides, the CDR3 is TGTGCCAGCAGTTCCCAGGGGGCTGACACTGAAGCTTTCTTT. Translating it yields CASSSQGADTEAFF.